These 17 T cell receptor beta chains were all obtained from the same sample, sequenced in a study of regulatory T cells in long-lasting Graves disease. The time point is: newly diagnosed GD, antithyroid drugs for less than 3 months. From PBMCs, RNA was extracted and then used to make the TCR library. Sequencing libraries for TCR beta were prepared with iRepertoire HTBI primers and Arm-PCR of CDR3 regions. TCRdb passed the multiplex PCR reads through MiXCR, listing each CDR3 protein once. The top ten hold more than 8% of the sample, which has about 500,000 distinct CDR3 sequences, 12% seen once. This same sample was also part of a study on T cells in Graves' hyperthyroidism and ophthalmopathy.

The source material was peripheral blood mononuclear cells (PBMCs), sampled at new diagnosis, from a patient treated with antithyroid drugs. Receptors were obtained from a young woman with Graves disease.

As concerns this clonotype: Just one base apart from a much larger clone, this may be a read error. This chain connects TRBV19 to TRBJ2-1; 8 bases align to TRBD2. The CDR3 is 14 residues long. V lost 6 bases, J lost 6 bases, and 7 bases stayed unmatched. The germline V gene encodes CDR1 LNHDA and CDR2 SQIVND (reference sequence). The CDR3 region is CASRSSGGGNEQFF. In nucleotides, the CDR3 is TGTGCCAGTAGGTCGAGCGGGGGAGGCAATGAGCAGTTCTTC.

This clonotype has at least ten counts. This chain uses TRBV12-3 or TRBV12-4 with TRBJ2-2; D could derive from TRBD1 or TRBD2 (5 bases each). The length of the CDR3 is 12 residues. Trimming stripped 8 bases from V and 7 bases from J, with 11 bases between. The CDR3 here is CASFGAHGELFF. CDR3 bases: TGTGCCAGCTTCGGGGCACACGGGGAGCTGTTTTTT.

The chain recombines TRBV11-3 with TRBJ1-1; D unresolved. Trimming pared 2 bases from V and 4 bases from J, leaving 8 bases between. The CDR3 spans 13 residues. Looked up from germline, CDR1 is SGHNT and CDR2 is YENEEA. The CDR3 DNA reads TGTGCCAGCAGCTTAACAAGGAGCACTGAAGCTTTCTTT. Translating gives CASSLTRSTEAFF.

This clonotype occurred many times. The rearrangement links TRBV6-1 to TRBJ2-3; no firm D call. The V and J ends lost 5 bases and 0 bases respectively, with 12 bases between them. This CDR3 comprises 15 residues. Germline V lookup: CDR1 MNHNS, CDR2 SASEGT. CDR3 residues: CASSRARASTDTQYF. CDR3 in DNA: TGTGCCAGCAGTAGAGCCCGTGCTAGCACAGATACGCAGTATTTT.

V usage is TRBV24-1 and J usage is TRBJ2-1; D is uncertain. Germline CDR1 and CDR2: KGHDR and SFDVKD. Trimming took off 4 bases at V and 6 bases at J, with 6 bases between the two ends. CDR3 length: 12 amino acids. CDR3 residues: CATSDHLNEQFF. The CDR3 DNA reads as TGTGCCACCAGTGACCACCTCAATGAGCAGTTCTTC.

This clonotype was counted many times. The chain joins TRBV11-2 to TRBJ2-1; D gene uncertain. V was shortened by 4 bases and J by 2 bases, with 15 bases between the two germline ends. This CDR3 has 16 amino acids. Germline V gene data show CDR1 as SGHAT and CDR2 as FQNNGV. CDR3 sequence: CASSSPRTLPYNEQFF. CDR3 DNA: TGTGCCAGCAGCTCTCCCCGGACCCTTCCCTACAATGAGCAGTTCTTC.

This clonotype was counted many times. The gene calls are TRBV20-1 and TRBJ1-1; D is perhaps TRBD1 (5 bases). The CDR3 length is 17 residues. V lost 1 base, J lost 3 bases, and 21 bases lay in between. In germline, CDR1 is DFQATT, CDR2 SNEGSKA (reference sequence). The CDR3 spells CSARVVPLWGGDTEAFF. CDR3 nucleotides: TGCAGTGCTAGAGTAGTCCCCTTGTGGGGGGGGGACACTGAAGCTTTCTTT.

This clonotype showed up just a few times. The missing conserved phenylalanine or tryptophan at the end of this CDR3 makes a read error likely. No DNA is shown, since the ends of the CDR3 on it are uncertain; the CDR3 is the one TCRdb lists. This chain connects TRBV6-2 or TRBV6-3 to TRBJ2-7; the DNA was not compared with TRBD2, the D call given in the table. Per germline, CDR1 MNHEY and CDR2 SVGEGT. Inclusive of both ends, the CDR3 amounts to 9 amino acids. CDR3 protein: CASGGTAGL.

This clonotype was seen a handful of times. The chain combines TRBV5-4 with TRBJ2-5, with 11 bases fitting TRBD2. CDR1 is SGHNT and CDR2 is YYREEE in the germline V gene (reference sequence). This CDR3 comprises 16 residues. V lost 3 bases, J lost 1 base, and 5 bases stayed unmatched. The CDR3 nucleotides are TGTGCCAGCAGCTACGGACTAGCGGGTTTCCAAGAGACCCAGTACTTC. Amino acids: CASSYGLAGFQETQYF. Supplemented by reference TRBV5-4 and TRBJ2-5, the full variable domain reads ETGVTQSPTHLIKTRGQQVTLRCSSQSGHNTVSWYQQALGQGPQFIFQYYREEENGRGNFPPRFSGLQFPNYSSELNVNALELDDSALYLCASSYGLAGFQETQYFGPGTRLLVL.

This clonotype was observed a few times. The J gene is TRBJ2-5, the V gene TRBV7-8; TRBD1 agrees at 8 bases. The CDR3 spans 14 residues. The junction had 3 bases not matched to a gene; V was cut back by 5 bases and J by 1 base. The V gene's germline CDR1 is SGHVS and CDR2 FQNEAQ. The CDR3 sequence is CASSRTGGQETQYF. For the CDR3, the DNA is TGTGCCAGCAGCCGTACAGGGGGCCAAGAGACCCAGTACTTC. Full variable domain (rest looked up from reference TRBV7-8 and TRBJ2-5): GAGVSQSPRYKVAKRGQDVALRCDPISGHVSLFWYQQALGQGPEFLTYFQNEAQLDKSGLPSDRFFAERPEGSVSTLKIQRTQQEDSAVYLCASSRTGGQETQYFGPGTRLLVL.

This clonotype was seen at least ten times. The chain employs TRBV9 and TRBJ1-1, with 7 bases lining up with TRBD1. This CDR3 is 14 amino acids long. Germline V CDR1 and CDR2: SGDLS, YYNGEE. Losses at the gene ends were 4 bases for V and 5 bases for J; bases not matched to a gene: 8. CDR3 sequence (DNA): TGTGCCAGCAGCCCAAACAGGGGTGGGACTGAAGCTTTCTTT. Translating it yields CASSPNRGGTEAFF.

In its sample, this clonotype was seen many times. The V call is TRBV7-2, the J call TRBJ2-7; unclear D gene. CDR1 is SGHTA and CDR2 is FQGNSA in the germline V gene. Trimming took off 9 bases at V and 2 bases at J, with 17 bases between the two ends. This CDR3 comprises 14 residues. The CDR3 DNA is TGTGCCAGTACGGTGTCGCGATTAGCCTACGAGCAGTACTTC. The encoded protein is CASTVSRLAYEQYF.

In its sample, this clonotype was seen many times. The rearrangement uses TRBV6-5 and TRBJ1-1, with no clear D. Per the germline V gene, CDR1 is MNHEY and CDR2 is SVGAGI. The CDR3 consists of 13 residues. The germline V and J ends were trimmed by 2 bases and 4 bases, with 8 bases remaining between them. CDR3 protein: CASSYGQTTEAFF. As DNA, the CDR3 is TGTGCCAGCAGTTACGGGCAGACCACTGAAGCTTTCTTT.

This clonotype was picked up many times. The V and J genes are TRBV6-2 or TRBV6-3 and TRBJ2-2; D gene uncertain. Germline CDR1 reads MNHEY; CDR2 reads SVGEGT. The V end was cut by 6 bases, the J end by 4 bases, with 6 bases between. The CDR3 consists of 12 residues. CDR3 amino acids: CASRTITGELFF. DNA for the CDR3: TGTGCCAGCAGGACGATCACCGGGGAGCTGTTTTTT.

This clonotype was observed many times. The rearrangement links TRBV30 to TRBJ1-1, with D possibly TRBD1 on 5 matching bases. Germline loops: CDR1 GTSNPN, CDR2 SVGIG (reference sequence). CDR3 size: 13 residues. Trimming removed 4 bases from V and 0 bases from J, with 9 bases in between. The CDR3 DNA is TGTGCCTGGACCGGGACGGTGAACACTGAAGCTTTCTTT. It yields the protein CAWTGTVNTEAFF. The variable domain in full, with the rest retrieved from reference TRBV30 and TRBJ1-1, is SQTIHQWPATLVQPVGSPLSLECTVEGTSNPNLYWYRQAAGRGLQLLFYSVGIGQISSEVPQNLSASRPQDRQFILSSKKLLLSDSGFYLCAWTGTVNTEAFFGQGTRLTVV.

This clonotype was recorded many times. This chain joins TRBV27 and TRBJ2-7; 7 bases fit TRBD2. The ends lost 6 bases at V and 0 bases at J; junction bases unmatched: 5. From germline, CDR1 is MNHEY and CDR2 SMNVEV (reference sequence). The CDR3 is 14 amino acids. Here the CDR3 reads CASSRGVHSYEQYF. The CDR3 DNA is TGTGCCAGCAGCCGGGGGGTCCACTCCTACGAGCAGTACTTC.

In this sample, this clonotype turned up once. The genes are TRBV30 and TRBJ2-7, with no clear D. Germline loops: CDR1 GTSNPN, CDR2 SVGIG (reference sequence). V was cut by 3 bases and J by 2 bases, with 17 bases left in between. The CDR3 is made up of 15 amino acids. This CDR3 reads CAWSSGGLPPYEQYF. In DNA, the CDR3 is TGTGCCTGGAGCTCAGGTGGCCTACCTCCCTACGAGCAGTACTTC.